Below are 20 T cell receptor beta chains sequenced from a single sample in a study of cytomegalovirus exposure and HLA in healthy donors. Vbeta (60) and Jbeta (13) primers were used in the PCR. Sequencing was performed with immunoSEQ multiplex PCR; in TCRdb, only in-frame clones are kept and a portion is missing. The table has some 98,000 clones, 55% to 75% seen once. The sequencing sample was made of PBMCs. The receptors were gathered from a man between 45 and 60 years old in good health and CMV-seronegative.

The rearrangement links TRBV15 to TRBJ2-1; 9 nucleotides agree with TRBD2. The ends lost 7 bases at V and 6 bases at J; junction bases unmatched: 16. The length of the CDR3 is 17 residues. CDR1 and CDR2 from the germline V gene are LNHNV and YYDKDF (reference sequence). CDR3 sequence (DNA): TGTGCCACCATTCAAGTTGAGCGGGGGGTCGTCAGCAATGAGCAGTTCTTC. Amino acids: CATIQVERGVVSNEQFF.

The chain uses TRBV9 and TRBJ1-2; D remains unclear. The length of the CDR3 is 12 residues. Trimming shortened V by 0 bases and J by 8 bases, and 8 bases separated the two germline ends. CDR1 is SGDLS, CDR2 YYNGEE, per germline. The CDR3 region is CASSVVGEGYTF. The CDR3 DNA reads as TGTGCCAGCAGCGTAGTTGGGGAGGGCTACACCTTC.

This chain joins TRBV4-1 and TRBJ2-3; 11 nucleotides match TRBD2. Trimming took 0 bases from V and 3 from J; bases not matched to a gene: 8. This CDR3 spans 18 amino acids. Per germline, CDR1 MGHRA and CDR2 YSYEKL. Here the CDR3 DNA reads TGCGCCAGCAGCCAAGATGTGGTAGCGGGGGGGGTTACAGATACGCAGTATTTT. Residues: CASSQDVVAGGVTDTQYF.

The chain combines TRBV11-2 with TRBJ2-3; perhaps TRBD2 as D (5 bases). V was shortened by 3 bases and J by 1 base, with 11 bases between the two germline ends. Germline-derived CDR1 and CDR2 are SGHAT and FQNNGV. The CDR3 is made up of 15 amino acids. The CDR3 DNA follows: TGTGCCAGCAGCTTTCGGGGAAGGGGCACAGATACGCAGTATTTT. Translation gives CASSFRGRGTDTQYF.

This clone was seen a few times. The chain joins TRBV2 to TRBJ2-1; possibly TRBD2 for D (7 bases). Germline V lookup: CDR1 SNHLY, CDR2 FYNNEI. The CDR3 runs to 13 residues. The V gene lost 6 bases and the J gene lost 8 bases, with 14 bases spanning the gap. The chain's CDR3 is CASRGGASDEQFF. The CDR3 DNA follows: TGTGCCAGCAGGGGGGGGGCTTCCGATGAGCAGTTCTTC.

The CDR3 loop is CASSRPAAGRGETQYF. The CDR3 DNA reads TGTGCCAGCTCCCGACCGGCGGCGGGAAGGGGAGAGACCCAGTACTTC. The gene calls are TRBV18 and TRBJ2-5; D is possibly TRBD2 (6 bases). The CDR3 is made up of 16 amino acids. V was clipped by 6 bases and J by 4 bases, with 21 bases between them. In germline, CDR1 is KGHSH, CDR2 LQKENI.

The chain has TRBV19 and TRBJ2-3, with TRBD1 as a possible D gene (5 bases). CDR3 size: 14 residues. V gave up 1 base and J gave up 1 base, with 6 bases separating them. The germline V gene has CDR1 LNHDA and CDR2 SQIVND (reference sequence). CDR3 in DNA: TGTGCCAGTAGTATAGGGGGCGGCACAGATACGCAGTATTTT. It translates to CASSIGGGTDTQYF.

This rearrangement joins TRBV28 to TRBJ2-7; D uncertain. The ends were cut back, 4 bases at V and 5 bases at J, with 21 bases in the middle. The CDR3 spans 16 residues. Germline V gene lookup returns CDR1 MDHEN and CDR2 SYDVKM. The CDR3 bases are TGTGCCAGCAGTTCCCCTTCCCCAACTTTCGGTGACGAGCAGTACTTC. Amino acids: CASSSPSPTFGDEQYF.

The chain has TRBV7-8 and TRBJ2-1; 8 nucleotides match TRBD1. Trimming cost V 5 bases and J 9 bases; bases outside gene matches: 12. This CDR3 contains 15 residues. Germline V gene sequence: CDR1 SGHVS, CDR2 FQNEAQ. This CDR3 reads CASSPPSRGQCEQFF. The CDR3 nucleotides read TGTGCCAGCAGCCCTCCCTCCAGGGGGCAGTGTGAGCAGTTCTTC.

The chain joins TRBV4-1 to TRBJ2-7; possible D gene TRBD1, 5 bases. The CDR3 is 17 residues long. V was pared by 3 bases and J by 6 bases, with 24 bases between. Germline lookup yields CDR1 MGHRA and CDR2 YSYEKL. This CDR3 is CASSQTLRGSIFSEQYF. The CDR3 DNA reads TGCGCCAGCAGCCAGACTCTTAGGGGCTCCATTTTCTCCGAGCAGTACTTC.

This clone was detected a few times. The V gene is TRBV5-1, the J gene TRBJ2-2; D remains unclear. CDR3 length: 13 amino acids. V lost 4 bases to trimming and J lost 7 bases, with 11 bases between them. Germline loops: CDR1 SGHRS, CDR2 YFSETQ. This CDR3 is CASSPGAVGELFF. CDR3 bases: TGCGCCAGCAGCCCCGGCGCGGTCGGGGAGCTGTTTTTT.

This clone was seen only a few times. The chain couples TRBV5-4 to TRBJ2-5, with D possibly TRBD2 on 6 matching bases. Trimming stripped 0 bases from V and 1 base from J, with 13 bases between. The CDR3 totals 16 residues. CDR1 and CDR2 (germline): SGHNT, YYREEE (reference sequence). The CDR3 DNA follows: TGTGCCAGCAGCTTGGTGGGGAGGATAGGCCAAGAGACCCAGTACTTC. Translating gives CASSLVGRIGQETQYF.

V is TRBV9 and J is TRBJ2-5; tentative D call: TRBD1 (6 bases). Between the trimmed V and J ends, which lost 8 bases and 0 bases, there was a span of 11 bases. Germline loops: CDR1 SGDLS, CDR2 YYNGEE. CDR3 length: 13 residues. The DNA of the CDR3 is TGTGCCAGTCAGAGGGGGAACCAAGAGACCCAGTACTTC. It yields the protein CASQRGNQETQYF.

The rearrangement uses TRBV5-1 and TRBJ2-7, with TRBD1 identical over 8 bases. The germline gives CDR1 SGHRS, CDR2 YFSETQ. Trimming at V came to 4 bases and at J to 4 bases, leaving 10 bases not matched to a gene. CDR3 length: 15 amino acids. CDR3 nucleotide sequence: TGCGCCAGCAGCGTGGTGGAGACAGGGGCGTACGAGCAGTACTTC. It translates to CASSVVETGAYEQYF.

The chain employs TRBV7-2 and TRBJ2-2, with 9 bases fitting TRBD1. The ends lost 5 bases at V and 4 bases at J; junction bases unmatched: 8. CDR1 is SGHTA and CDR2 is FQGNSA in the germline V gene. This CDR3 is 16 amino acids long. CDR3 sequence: CASSPYRGQSTGELFF. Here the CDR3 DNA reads TGTGCCAGCAGCCCATACAGGGGGCAGAGCACCGGGGAGCTGTTTTTT.

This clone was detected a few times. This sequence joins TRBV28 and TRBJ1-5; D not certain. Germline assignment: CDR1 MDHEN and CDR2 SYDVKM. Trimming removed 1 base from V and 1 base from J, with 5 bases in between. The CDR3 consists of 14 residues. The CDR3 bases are TGTGCCAGCAGTTTATTTTCGAGCAATCAGCCCCAGCATTTT. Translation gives CASSLFSSNQPQHF.

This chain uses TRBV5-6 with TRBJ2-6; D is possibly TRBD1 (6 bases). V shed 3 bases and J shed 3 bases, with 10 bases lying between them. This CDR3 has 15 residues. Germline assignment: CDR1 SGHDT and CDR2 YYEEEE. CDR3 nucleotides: TGTGCCAGCAGCTCCTACAGGGATGGGGCCAACGTCCTGACTTTC. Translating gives CASSSYRDGANVLTF.

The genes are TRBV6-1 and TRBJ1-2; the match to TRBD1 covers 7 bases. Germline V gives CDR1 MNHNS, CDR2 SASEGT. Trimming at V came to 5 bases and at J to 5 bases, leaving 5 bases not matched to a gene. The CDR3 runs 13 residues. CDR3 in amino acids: CASSKDREYGYTF. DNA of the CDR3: TGTGCCAGCAGTAAAGACAGGGAGTATGGCTACACCTTC.

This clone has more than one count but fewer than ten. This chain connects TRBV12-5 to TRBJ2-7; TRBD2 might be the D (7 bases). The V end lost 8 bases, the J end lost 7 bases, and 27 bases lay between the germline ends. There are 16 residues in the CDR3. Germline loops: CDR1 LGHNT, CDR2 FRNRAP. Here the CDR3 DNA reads TGTGCTAGTTTTCTTGTGTTGGGCGGGGGCCCGGTGGAGCAGTACTTC. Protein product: CASFLVLGGGPVEQYF.

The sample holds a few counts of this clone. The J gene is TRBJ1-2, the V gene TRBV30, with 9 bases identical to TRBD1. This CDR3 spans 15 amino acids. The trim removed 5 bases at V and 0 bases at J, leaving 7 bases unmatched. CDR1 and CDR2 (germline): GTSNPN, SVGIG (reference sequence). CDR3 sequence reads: CAWYRDRATNYGYTF. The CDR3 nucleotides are TGTGCCTGGTACCGGGACAGGGCTACTAACTATGGCTACACCTTC.